This TCR beta chain derives from a study of blood T cell repertoires in COVID-19. Study summary: T cells, B-cell-depleted T cells, or PBMCs supplied cDNA or gDNA.

Original processing notes: Reference gene primer amplification gave nucleated cell count estimates. The protocol was immunoSEQ multiplex PCR, while the TCRdb copy is restricted to in-frame clones and leaves out a portion. V and J calls plus clone size are reproduced from that table; the DNA served to infer D and trimming. The table has around 250,000 clones, around 89% seen once. The age range of participants was about 18 to 90 years, with residence in about two dozen US areas. Cohort 3 recovered donors had two negative PCRs, clearance, or symptom resolution. The CDR3 is 14 amino acids. V dropped 2 bases and J dropped 7 bases, with 14 bases sitting between them. Germline-derived CDR1 and CDR2 are MNHEY and SVGAGI.

What was sequenced was PBMCs or T cells enriched from blood (not recorded which). The sequence was collected from a woman under 40 who had recovered from COVID-19. This chain uses TRBV6-5 with TRBJ1-1; a weak D match, TRBD1 (6 bases). The CDR3 reads CASSYGQGIGEAFF. The CDR3 DNA follows: TGTGCCAGCAGTTACGGGCAGGGGATCGGTGAAGCTTTCTTT.